The T cell receptor beta chain described here comes from a study of blood T cell repertoires in COVID-19. Study-level background: Acute and convalescent COVID-19 samples came from the United States, Italy and Spain.

CDR3 length: 16 amino acids. In the original workflow: By means of reference gene primer amplification, nucleated cell counts were estimated. Libraries were prepared by immunoSEQ multiplex PCR; TCRdb keeps only in-frame clonotypes and omits some of them. V and J calls and clone size are as listed in that table; D and trimming were resolved from the DNA. The data show about 230,000 clones, around four fifths seen once. This clonotype was obtained from a woman aged 70 to 79 with active or convalescent COVID-19. The chain is built from TRBV7-5 and TRBJ2-5; the table's D call TRBD2 went unverified against the DNA. TRBV7-5 is labeled a pseudogene. Material: peripheral blood. CDR3 residues: CVRSIGLAVVQETQYF. CDR3 nucleotides: TGTGTCAGAAGCATCGGACTAGCCGTGGTACAAGAGACCCAGTACTTC.